The source of this T cell receptor (beta chain) is a study of blood T cell repertoires in COVID-19. Study overall: Some COVID-19 samples were acute and others convalescent; all came from the United States, Italy and Spain. Sample material is recorded as cDNA or gDNA derived from T cells, B-cell-depleted T cells, or PBMCs.

In the original processing: Quantification of nucleated cells was approximated via reference gene primer amplification. TCRdb's table, derived via immunoSEQ multiplex PCR, lists solely in-frame clones and lacks some. The V and J calls and the clone size are those of that table, but D and trimming were determined from the DNA. The sample has about 120,000 clones, 82% seen once. CDR3 length: 14 amino acids. Trimming removed 3 bases from V and 4 bases from J, with 13 bases in between. Germline CDR1 and CDR2: SGDLS and YYNGEE. Sample: peripheral blood. The chain employs TRBV9 and TRBJ1-2; D remains ambiguous. This clonotype was sampled from a man in his 70s with active or convalescent COVID-19. The CDR3 protein is CASSAPPHGYGYTF. The CDR3, as DNA: TGTGCCAGCAGCGCGCCGCCGCACGGCTATGGCTACACCTTC.